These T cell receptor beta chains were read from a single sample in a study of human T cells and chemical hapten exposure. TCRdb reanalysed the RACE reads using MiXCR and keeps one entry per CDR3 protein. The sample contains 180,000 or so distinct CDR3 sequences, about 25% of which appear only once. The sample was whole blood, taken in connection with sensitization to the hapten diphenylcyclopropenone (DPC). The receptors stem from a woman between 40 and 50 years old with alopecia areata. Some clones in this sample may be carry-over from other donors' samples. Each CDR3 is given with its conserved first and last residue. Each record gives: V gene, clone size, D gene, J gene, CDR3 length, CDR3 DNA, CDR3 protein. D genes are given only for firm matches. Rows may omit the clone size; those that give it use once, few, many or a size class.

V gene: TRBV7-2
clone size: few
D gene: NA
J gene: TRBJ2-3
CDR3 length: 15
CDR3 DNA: TGTGCCAGCAGCTTTACCCCGTATTTGAGGGATACGCAGTATTTT
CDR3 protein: CASSFTPYLRDTQYF

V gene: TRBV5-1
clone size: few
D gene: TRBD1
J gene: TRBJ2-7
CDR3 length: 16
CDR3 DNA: TGCGCCAGCAGCTTTCAGCCGGGACAGGGGGCGCGAGAGCAGTACTTC
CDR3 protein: CASSFQPGQGAREQYF

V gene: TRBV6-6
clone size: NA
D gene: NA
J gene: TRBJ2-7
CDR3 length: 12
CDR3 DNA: TGTGCCAGCAGTTACTTACAGGCAGAGCAGTACTTC
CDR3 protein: CASSYLQAEQYF

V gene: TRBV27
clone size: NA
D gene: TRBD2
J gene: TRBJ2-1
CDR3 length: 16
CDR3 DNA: TGTGCCAGCAGTAGGACTAGGGGAAGCTCCTACAATGAGCAGTTCTTC
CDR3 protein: CASSRTRGSSYNEQFF

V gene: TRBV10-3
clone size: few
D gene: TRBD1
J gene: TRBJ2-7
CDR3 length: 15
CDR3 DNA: TGTGCCATCAGTGAGTTTAACAGGGGGCGAGGCGAGCAGTACTTC
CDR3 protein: CAISEFNRGRGEQYF

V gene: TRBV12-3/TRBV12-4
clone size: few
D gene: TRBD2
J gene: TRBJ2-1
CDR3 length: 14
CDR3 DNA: TGTGCCAGCAGTTTAGCGGGAGGGCGCAATGAGCAGTTCTTC
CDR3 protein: CASSLAGGRNEQFF

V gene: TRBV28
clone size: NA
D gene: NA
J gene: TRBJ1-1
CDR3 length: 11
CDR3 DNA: TGTGCCAGCAGCCGACAGACGACGGCTTTCTTT
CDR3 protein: CASSRQTTAFF

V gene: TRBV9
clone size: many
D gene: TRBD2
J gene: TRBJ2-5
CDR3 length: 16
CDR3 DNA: TGTGCCAGCAGCGACTTAGCGGGAAATGGTGGAGAGACCCAGTACTTC
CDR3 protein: CASSDLAGNGGETQYF

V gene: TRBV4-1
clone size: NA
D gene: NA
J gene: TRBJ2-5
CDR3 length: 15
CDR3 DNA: TGCGCCAGCAGCCAAGATGGGGTCAGGCAAGAGACCCAGTACTTC
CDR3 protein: CASSQDGVRQETQYF

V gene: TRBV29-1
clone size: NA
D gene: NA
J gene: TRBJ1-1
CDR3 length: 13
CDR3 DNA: TGCAGCGGGCAAACGGGAGGCGACACTGAAGCTTTCTTT
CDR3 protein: CSGQTGGDTEAFF

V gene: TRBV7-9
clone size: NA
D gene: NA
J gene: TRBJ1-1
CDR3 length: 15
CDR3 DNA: TGTGCCAGCTCAACCTCAGGGACGATGAACACTGAAGCTTTCTTT
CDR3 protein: CASSTSGTMNTEAFF

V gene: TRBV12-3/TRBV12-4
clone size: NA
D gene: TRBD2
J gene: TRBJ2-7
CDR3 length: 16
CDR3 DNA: TGTGCCAGCAGTTGGTCTAGCGGACCGCCCTCCTACGAGCAGTACTTC
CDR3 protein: CASSWSSGPPSYEQYF

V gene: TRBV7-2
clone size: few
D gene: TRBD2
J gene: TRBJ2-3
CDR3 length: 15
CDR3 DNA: TGTGCCAGCAGGTTAAGCGGGATGAGCGCAGATACGCAGTATTTT
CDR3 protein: CASRLSGMSADTQYF

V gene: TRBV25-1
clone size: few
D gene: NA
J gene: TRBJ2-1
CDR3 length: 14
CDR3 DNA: TGTGCCAGCAGTGATTCAACCACTTACAATGAGCAGTTCTTC
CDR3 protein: CASSDSTTYNEQFF

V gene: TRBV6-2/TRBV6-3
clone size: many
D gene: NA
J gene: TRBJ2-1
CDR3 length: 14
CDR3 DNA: TGTGCCGTCTGCCGGGGAGGGGGCTACAATGAGCAGTTCTTC
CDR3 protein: CAVCRGGGYNEQFF

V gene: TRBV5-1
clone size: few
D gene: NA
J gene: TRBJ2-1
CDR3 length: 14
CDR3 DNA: TGCGCCAGCGGCCCGGACAATTTCCCCAATGAGCAGTTCTTC
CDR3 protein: CASGPDNFPNEQFF